Here is one T cell receptor (beta chain) with its context. This CDR3 spans 16 amino acids. These data come from a study of T cells expressing NK-cell markers. The authors generated TCR beta cDNA through 5'RACE template switching with UMIs. TCRdb re-called the 5' RACE reads; one entry per CDR3 protein, DNA not given. The table gives some 110,000 distinct CDR3 sequences; the top ten clones make up approximately 18% of it. The rearrangement joins TRBV12-3 or TRBV12-4 to TRBJ2-5; the TRBD2 assignment by TCRdb is unverifiable without DNA. This receptor was identified in a woman aged 18 to 75 in good health. The specimen was blood T cells: a sorted CD56 or NKG2C T cell subset, CD4+ or CD8+ T cells, or bulk PBMC T cells (not recorded which). CDR3 protein: CASSSRLAGAQETQYF.